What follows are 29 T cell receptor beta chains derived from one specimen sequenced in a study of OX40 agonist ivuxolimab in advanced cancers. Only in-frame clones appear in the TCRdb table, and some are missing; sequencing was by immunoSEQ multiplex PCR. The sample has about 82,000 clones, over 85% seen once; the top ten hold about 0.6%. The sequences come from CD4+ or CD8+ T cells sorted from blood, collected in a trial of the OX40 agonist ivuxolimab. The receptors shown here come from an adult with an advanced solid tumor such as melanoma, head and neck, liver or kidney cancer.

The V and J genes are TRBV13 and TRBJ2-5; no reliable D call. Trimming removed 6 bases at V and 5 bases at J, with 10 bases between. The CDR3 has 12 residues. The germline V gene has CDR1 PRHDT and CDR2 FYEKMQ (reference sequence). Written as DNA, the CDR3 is TGTGCCAGCAGTGTGCAGTCGGAGACCCAGTACTTC. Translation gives CASSVQSETQYF.

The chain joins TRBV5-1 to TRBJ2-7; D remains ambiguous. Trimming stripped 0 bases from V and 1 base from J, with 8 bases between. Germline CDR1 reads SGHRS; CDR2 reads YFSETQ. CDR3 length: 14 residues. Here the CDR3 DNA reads TGCGCCAGCAGCTTGGGAAGGGTTTCCTACGAGCAGTACTTC. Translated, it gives CASSLGRVSYEQYF.

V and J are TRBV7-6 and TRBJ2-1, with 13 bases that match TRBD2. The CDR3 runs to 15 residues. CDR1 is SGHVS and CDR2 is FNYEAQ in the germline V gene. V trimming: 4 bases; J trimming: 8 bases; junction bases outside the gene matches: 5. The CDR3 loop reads CASSSTSGGADEQFF. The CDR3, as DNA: TGTGCCAGCAGCTCAACTAGCGGGGGGGCGGATGAGCAGTTCTTC.

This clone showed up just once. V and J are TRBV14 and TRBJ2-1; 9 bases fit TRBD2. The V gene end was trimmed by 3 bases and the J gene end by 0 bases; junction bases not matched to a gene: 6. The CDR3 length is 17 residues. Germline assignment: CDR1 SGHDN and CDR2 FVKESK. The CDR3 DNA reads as TGTGCCAGCAGCCACCCTAGCGGGGCAAGCTCCTACAATGAGCAGTTCTTC. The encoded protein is CASSHPSGASSYNEQFF.

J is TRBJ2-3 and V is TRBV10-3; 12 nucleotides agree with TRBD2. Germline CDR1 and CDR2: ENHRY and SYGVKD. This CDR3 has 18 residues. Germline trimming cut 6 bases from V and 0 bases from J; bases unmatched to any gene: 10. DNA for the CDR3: TGTGCCATCAGCCCTCGCCTAGCGGGGGGGACTAGCACAGATACGCAGTATTTT. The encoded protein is CAISPRLAGGTSTDTQYF.

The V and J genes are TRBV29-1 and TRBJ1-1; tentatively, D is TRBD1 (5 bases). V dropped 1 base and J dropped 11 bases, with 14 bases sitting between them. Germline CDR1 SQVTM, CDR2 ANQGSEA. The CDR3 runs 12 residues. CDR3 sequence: CSVEGEGKGAFF. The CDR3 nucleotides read TGCAGCGTTGAAGGTGAGGGGAAAGGGGCTTTCTTT.

The CDR3 region is CASSLVDWKPGQGNQPQHF. CDR3 sequence (DNA): TGTGCCAGCAGCTTAGTGGATTGGAAACCGGGACAGGGCAATCAGCCCCAGCATTTT. V is TRBV11-3 and J is TRBJ1-5, with 8 bases matching TRBD1. Germline lookup yields CDR1 SGHNT and CDR2 YENEEA. The ends lost 1 base at V and 2 bases at J; junction bases unmatched: 13. There are 19 residues in the CDR3.

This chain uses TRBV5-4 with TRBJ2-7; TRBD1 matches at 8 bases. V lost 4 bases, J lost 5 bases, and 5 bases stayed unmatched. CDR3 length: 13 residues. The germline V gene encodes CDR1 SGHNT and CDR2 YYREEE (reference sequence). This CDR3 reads CASSGGQGHEQYF. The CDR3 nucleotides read TGTGCCAGCAGCGGAGGACAGGGCCACGAGCAGTACTTC.

CDR3 loop: CASSYGGPTETQYF. CDR3 bases: TGTGCCAGCAGTTACGGGGGCCCCACAGAGACCCAGTACTTC. The chain links TRBV27 to TRBJ2-5; D may match TRBD1 or TRBD2 (6 bases each). Germline values: CDR1 MNHEY, CDR2 SMNVEV (reference sequence). V lost 4 bases to trimming and J lost 4 bases, with 13 bases between them. There are 14 residues in the CDR3.

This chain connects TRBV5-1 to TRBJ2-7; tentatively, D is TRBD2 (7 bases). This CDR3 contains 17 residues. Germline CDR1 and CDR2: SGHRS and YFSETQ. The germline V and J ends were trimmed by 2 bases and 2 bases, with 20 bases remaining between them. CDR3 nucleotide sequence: TGCGCCAGCAGCTTAAGTTTGGGGGGCGGGAGTACCTACGAGCAGTACTTC. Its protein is CASSLSLGGGSTYEQYF.

The CDR3 DNA reads as TGCAGCGGCGGACAGTCTGGGGCCAACGTCCTGACTTTC. The encoded protein is CSGGQSGANVLTF. The chain has TRBV29-1 and TRBJ2-6; perhaps TRBD1 as D (6 bases). Looked up from germline, CDR1 is SQVTM and CDR2 is ANQGSEA. V was cut by 7 bases and J by 1 base, with 8 bases left in between. This CDR3 is 13 amino acids long.

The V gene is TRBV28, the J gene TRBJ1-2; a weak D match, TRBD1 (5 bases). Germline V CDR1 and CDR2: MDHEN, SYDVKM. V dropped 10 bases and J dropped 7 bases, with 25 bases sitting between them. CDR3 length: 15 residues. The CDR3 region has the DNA TGTGCCACAGCACCTACCGGGACTCCCACGGGTGGCTACACCTTC. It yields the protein CATAPTGTPTGGYTF.

The CDR3 DNA sequence: TGCAGCGTTAGAGGGGGGCAGAATGAAGCTTTCTTT. Amino acids: CSVRGGQNEAFF. The rearrangement links TRBV29-1 to TRBJ1-1; possible D gene TRBD1, 6 bases. The CDR3 covers 12 residues. V was trimmed by 5 bases and J by 7 bases, leaving 14 bases between them. The germline V gene has CDR1 SQVTM and CDR2 ANQGSEA.

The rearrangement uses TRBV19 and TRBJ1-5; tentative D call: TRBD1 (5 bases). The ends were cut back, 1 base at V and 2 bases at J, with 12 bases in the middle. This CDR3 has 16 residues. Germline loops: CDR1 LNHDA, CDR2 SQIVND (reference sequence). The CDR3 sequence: CASSIVVGTGNQPQHF. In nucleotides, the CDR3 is TGTGCCAGTAGTATAGTTGTAGGGACGGGCAATCAGCCCCAGCATTTT.

DNA of the CDR3: TGTGCCAGCAGCCCAGCGGGAGCCTATCGCGAGCAGTACTTC. It specifies CASSPAGAYREQYF. The V call is TRBV6-5, the J call TRBJ2-7, with 8 bases matching TRBD2. V was clipped by 6 bases and J by 6 bases; unmatched bases: 10. Germline V gene lookup returns CDR1 MNHEY and CDR2 SVGAGI. The CDR3 extends over 14 amino acids.

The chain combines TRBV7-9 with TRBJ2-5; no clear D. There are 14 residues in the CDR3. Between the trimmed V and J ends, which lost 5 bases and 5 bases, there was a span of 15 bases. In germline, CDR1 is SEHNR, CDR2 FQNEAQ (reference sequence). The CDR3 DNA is TGTGCCAGCAGCCCAACTCGCAGCGCCGAGACCCAGTACTTC. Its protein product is CASSPTRSAETQYF.

The CDR3 loop reads CASRRQGRQETQYF. The CDR3 region has the DNA TGTGCCAGCAGGCGACAGGGGCGACAAGAGACCCAGTACTTC. This sequence joins TRBV6-1 and TRBJ2-5; 8 positions agree with TRBD1. CDR3 size: 14 residues. The V and J ends lost 6 bases and 2 bases, in that order; junction bases with no gene match: 5. Per the germline V gene, CDR1 is MNHNS and CDR2 is SASEGT.

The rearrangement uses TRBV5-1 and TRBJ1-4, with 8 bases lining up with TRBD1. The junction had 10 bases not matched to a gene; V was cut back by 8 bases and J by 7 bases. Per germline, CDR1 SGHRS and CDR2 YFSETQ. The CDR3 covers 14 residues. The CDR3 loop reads CARTGDTTGEKLFF. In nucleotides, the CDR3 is TGCGCCAGGACAGGGGACACGACTGGTGAAAAACTGTTTTTT.

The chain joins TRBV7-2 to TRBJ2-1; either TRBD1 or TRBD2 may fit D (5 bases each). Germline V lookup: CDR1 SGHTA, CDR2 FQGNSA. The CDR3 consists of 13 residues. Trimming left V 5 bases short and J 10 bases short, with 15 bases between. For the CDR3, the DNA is TGTGCCAGCAGCGGAAGGGACGGATGGGAGCAGTTCTTC. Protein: CASSGRDGWEQFF.

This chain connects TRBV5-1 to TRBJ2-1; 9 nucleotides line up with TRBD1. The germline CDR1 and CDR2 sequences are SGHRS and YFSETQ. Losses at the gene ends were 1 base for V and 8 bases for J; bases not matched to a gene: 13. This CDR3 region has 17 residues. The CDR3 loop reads CASSLTAQGARFDEQFF. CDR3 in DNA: TGCGCCAGCAGCTTGACGGCACAGGGGGCACGTTTCGATGAGCAGTTCTTC.

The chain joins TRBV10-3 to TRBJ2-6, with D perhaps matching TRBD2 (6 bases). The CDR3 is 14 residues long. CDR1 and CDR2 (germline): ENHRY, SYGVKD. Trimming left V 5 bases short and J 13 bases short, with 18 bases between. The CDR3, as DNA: TGTGCCATCAGTTCCGGGACGGAGGGTCGGGTCCTGACTTTC. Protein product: CAISSGTEGRVLTF.

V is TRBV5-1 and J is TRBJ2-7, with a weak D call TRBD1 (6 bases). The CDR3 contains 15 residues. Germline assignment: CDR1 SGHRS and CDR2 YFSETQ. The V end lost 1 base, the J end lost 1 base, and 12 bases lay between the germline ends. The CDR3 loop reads CASSLLQGGSYEQYF. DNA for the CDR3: TGCGCCAGCAGCTTGTTACAGGGCGGTTCCTACGAGCAGTACTTC.

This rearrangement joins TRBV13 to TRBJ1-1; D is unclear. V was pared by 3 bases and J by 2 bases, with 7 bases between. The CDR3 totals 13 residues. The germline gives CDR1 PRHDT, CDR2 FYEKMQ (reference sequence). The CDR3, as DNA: TGTGCCAGCAGCTTCCGGGGAAACACTGAAGCTTTCTTT. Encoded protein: CASSFRGNTEAFF. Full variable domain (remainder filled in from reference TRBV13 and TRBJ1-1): AAGVIQSPRHLIKEKRETATLKCYPIPRHDTVYWYQQGPGQDPQFLISFYEKMQSDKGSIPDRFSAQQFSDYHSELNMSSLELGDSALYFCASSFRGNTEAFFGQGTRLTVV.

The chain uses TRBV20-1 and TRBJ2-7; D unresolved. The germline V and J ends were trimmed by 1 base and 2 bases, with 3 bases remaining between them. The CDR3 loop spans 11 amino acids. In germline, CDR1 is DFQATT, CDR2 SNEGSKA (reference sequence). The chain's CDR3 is CSARGTYEQYF. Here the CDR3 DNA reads TGCAGTGCTAGAGGGACCTACGAGCAGTACTTC.

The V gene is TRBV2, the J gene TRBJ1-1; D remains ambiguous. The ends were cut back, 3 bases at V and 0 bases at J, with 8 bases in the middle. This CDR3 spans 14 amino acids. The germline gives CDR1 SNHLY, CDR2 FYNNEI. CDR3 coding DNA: TGTGCCAGCAGTGACCAGGCTATGAACACTGAAGCTTTCTTT. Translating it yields CASSDQAMNTEAFF.

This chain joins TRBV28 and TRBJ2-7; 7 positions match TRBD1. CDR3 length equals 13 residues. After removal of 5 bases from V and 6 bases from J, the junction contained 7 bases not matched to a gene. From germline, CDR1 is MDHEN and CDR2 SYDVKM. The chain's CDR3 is CASSTGQTLEQYF. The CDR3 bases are TGTGCCAGCAGTACGGGACAGACTCTCGAGCAGTACTTC. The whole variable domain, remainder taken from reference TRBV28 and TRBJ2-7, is DVKVTQSSRYLVKRTGEKVFLECVQDMDHENMFWYRQDPGLGLRLIYFSYDVKMKEKGDIPEGYSVSREKKERFSLILESASTNQTSMYLCASSTGQTLEQYFGPGTRLTVT.

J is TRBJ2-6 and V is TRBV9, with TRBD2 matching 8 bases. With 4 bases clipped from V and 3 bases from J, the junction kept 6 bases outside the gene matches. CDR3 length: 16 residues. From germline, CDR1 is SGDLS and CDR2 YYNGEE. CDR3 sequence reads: CASSPTGGNGANVLTF. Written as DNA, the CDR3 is TGTGCCAGCAGCCCCACGGGGGGGAATGGGGCCAACGTCCTGACTTTC.

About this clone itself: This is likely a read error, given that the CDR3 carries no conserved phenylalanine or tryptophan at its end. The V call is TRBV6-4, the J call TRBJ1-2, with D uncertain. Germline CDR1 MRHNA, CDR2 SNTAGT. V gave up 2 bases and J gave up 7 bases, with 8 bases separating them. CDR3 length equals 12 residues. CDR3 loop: CASSDPGRGYTL. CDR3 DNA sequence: TGTGCCAGCAGTGACCCTGGCCGTGGCTACACCCTC.

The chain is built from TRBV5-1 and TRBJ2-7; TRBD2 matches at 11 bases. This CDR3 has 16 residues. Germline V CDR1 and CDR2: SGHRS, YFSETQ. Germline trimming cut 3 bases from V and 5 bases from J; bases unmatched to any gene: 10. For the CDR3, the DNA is TGCGCCAGCAGCTCCGCCTTAGCGGGAGGGCCCAACGAGCAGTACTTC. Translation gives CASSSALAGGPNEQYF.